These 20 T cell receptor beta chains were all obtained from the same sample, sequenced in a study of radiation and T cells in renal cell carcinoma. Repertoires were generated with immunoSEQ multiplex PCR, while TCRdb's copy carries only in-frame clones and drops some. The repertoire holds around 170,000 clones, with roughly 90% as singletons. Time point specified: blood 4 weeks post-SBRT, at nephrectomy. Regarding treatment: 15 Gy SBRT to primary tumor, nephrectomy 4 weeks later. The source was blood, collected from a patient whose treatment included radiotherapy and nephrectomy. The source is a woman in her 50s with renal cell carcinoma.

The CDR3 here is CASKAGERDAEAFF. The CDR3 DNA sequence: TGTGCCAGTAAGGCTGGTGAAAGGGACGCTGAAGCTTTCTTT. This chain uses TRBV19 with TRBJ1-1, with a weak D call TRBD1 (5 bases). The CDR3 extends over 14 amino acids. V was pared by 7 bases and J by 6 bases, with 18 bases between. Germline V gene lookup returns CDR1 LNHDA and CDR2 SQIVND (reference sequence).

This sequence joins TRBV5-1 and TRBJ2-5; D gene unclear. The CDR3 runs 14 residues. V lost 0 bases and J 5 bases, leaving 11 bases between the germline ends. Per the germline V gene, CDR1 is SGHRS and CDR2 is YFSETQ. The CDR3 protein is CASSLVGSVETQYF. DNA for the CDR3: TGCGCCAGCAGCTTGGTGGGTAGTGTGGAGACCCAGTACTTC.

The chain is built from TRBV6-5 and TRBJ1-6; D gene ambiguous. The CDR3 has 14 amino acids. V was shortened by 5 bases and J by 9 bases, with 14 bases between the two germline ends. Germline V CDR1 and CDR2: MNHEY, SVGAGI. The CDR3, as DNA: TGTGCCAGCAGTCCCAACAGCTGGAGTTCACCCCTCCACTTT. Translation gives CASSPNSWSSPLHF.

The rearrangement joins TRBV18 to TRBJ1-5; D unclear. The V end was cut by 6 bases, the J end by 0 bases, with 6 bases between. The CDR3 loop spans 13 amino acids. The V gene's germline CDR1 is KGHSH and CDR2 LQKENI. CDR3: CASSEGSNQPQHF. The CDR3 bases are TGTGCCAGCTCGGAGGGTAGCAATCAGCCCCAGCATTTT.

The chain links TRBV14 to TRBJ2-3; unclear D gene. This CDR3 region has 13 residues. V lost 0 bases, J lost 5 bases, and 6 bases lay in between. CDR1 is SGHDN, CDR2 FVKESK, per germline. The CDR3 reads CASSQELIDTQYF. CDR3 coding DNA: TGTGCCAGCAGCCAAGAGTTGATAGATACGCAGTATTTT.

The chain combines TRBV6-5 with TRBJ1-1; D is ambiguous. This CDR3 contains 14 residues. CDR1 and CDR2 from the germline V gene are MNHEY and SVGAGI. Between the trimmed V and J ends, which lost 2 bases and 4 bases, there was a span of 11 bases. CDR3 nucleotides: TGTGCCAGCAGTTACCAACGAGTGGGCACTGAAGCTTTCTTT. Translation: CASSYQRVGTEAFF.

As to this clone: Different DNA sequences within this sample yield the same CDR3. The chain carries TRBV19 and TRBJ1-2; 7 nucleotides match TRBD1. Unmatched junction bases numbered 1, after V lost 3 bases and J lost 0 bases. The CDR3 runs to 14 residues. Germline assignment: CDR1 LNHDA and CDR2 SQIVND (reference sequence). CDR3 coding DNA: TGTGCCAGTAGTATTACAGGGGCTAACTATGGCTACACCTTC. This sequence encodes CASSITGANYGYTF. Full variable domain (missing parts from reference TRBV19 and TRBJ1-2): DGGITQSPKYLFRKEGQNVTLSCEQNLNHDAMYWYRQDPGQGLRLIYYSQIVNDFQKGDIAEGYSVSREKKESFPLTVTSAQKNPTAFYLCASSITGANYGYTFGSGTRLTVV.

This clone was found once. The chain joins TRBV6-5 to TRBJ2-5, with D hard to call. This CDR3 contains 16 residues. Germline assignment: CDR1 MNHEY and CDR2 SVGAGI. Trimming removed 0 bases at V and 3 bases at J, with 14 bases between. This CDR3 is CASSYSKGGSKETQYF. DNA of the CDR3: TGTGCCAGCAGTTACTCGAAGGGCGGCAGTAAAGAGACCCAGTACTTC.

The sample holds one count of this clone. The rearrangement uses TRBV5-4 and TRBJ2-3; D may be TRBD1 (5 bases). The V gene's germline CDR1 is SGHNT and CDR2 YYREEE (reference sequence). This CDR3 region has 15 residues. V was pared by 3 bases and J by 2 bases, with 13 bases between. The CDR3 spells CASSSSAGSTDTQYF. In DNA form, the CDR3 reads TGTGCCAGCAGCTCCTCGGCAGGGTCCACAGATACGCAGTATTTT.

The J gene is TRBJ1-6, the V gene TRBV7-9; the match to TRBD1 covers 7 bases. Germline loops: CDR1 SEHNR, CDR2 FQNEAQ (reference sequence). V lost 5 bases and J lost 10; bases outside the gene matches: 14. The CDR3 extends over 16 amino acids. The CDR3 reads CASSLSGGARKSPLHF. Written as DNA, the CDR3 is TGTGCCAGCAGCCTCTCAGGGGGGGCCCGAAAATCACCCCTCCACTTT.

J is TRBJ1-3 and V is TRBV11-2; possibly TRBD1 for D (6 bases). This CDR3 has 15 residues. V lost 2 bases, J lost 5 bases, and 13 bases lay in between. Germline-derived CDR1 and CDR2 are SGHAT and FQNNGV. The CDR3 nucleotides are TGTGCCAGCAGCTTACCGGGGGGCCGTAGAAACACCATATATTTT. Its translation: CASSLPGGRRNTIYF. Using reference TRBV11-2 and TRBJ1-3 for the parts outside the CDR3, the full variable domain is EAGVAQSPRYKIIEKRQSVAFWCNPISGHATLYWYQQILGQGPKLLIQFQNNGVVDDSQLPKDRFSAERLKGVDSTLKIQPAKLEDSAVYLCASSLPGGRRNTIYFGEGSWLTVV.

The chain is built from TRBV6-1 and TRBJ2-5; tentatively, D is TRBD1 or TRBD2 (5 bases each). V shed 4 bases and J shed 4 bases, with 13 bases lying between them. This CDR3 comprises 14 residues. Germline lookup yields CDR1 MNHNS and CDR2 SASEGT. The CDR3 DNA follows: TGTGCCAGCAGTGGGGACGCGGAGATAGAGACCCAGTACTTC. It yields the protein CASSGDAEIETQYF.

The J gene is TRBJ2-1, the V gene TRBV6-6, with a tentative D call TRBD2 (6 bases). Trimming took 5 bases from V and 0 from J, leaving 14 bases between them. The CDR3 is 16 residues long. Germline CDR1 MNHNY, CDR2 SVGAGI (reference sequence). This CDR3 reads CASSNLAEVSYNEQFF. The DNA for the CDR3 is TGTGCCAGCAGTAACTTAGCGGAGGTCTCCTACAATGAGCAGTTCTTC.

The chain employs TRBV12-5 and TRBJ1-2; 7 bases match TRBD1. The V and J ends lost 6 bases and 3 bases, in that order; junction bases with no gene match: 16. There are 17 residues in the CDR3. Looked up from germline, CDR1 is LGHNT and CDR2 is FRNRAP. The CDR3 sequence: CASGPPGRGGADYGYTF. The CDR3, as DNA: TGTGCTAGTGGCCCCCCAGGTAGAGGGGGCGCAGACTATGGCTACACCTTC.

The rearrangement links TRBV29-1 to TRBJ2-1; a possible D gene is TRBD2 (5 bases). This CDR3 spans 17 amino acids. Germline CDR1 is SQVTM and CDR2 is ANQGSEA. Trimming removed 1 base at V and 0 bases at J, with 16 bases between. This CDR3 is CSVEGASSWDSYNEQFF. In DNA, the CDR3 is TGCAGCGTTGAAGGTGCGTCTAGCTGGGACTCCTACAATGAGCAGTTCTTC.

The chain couples TRBV5-1 to TRBJ2-5; D is ambiguous. CDR1 and CDR2 from the germline V gene are SGHRS and YFSETQ. Trimming took 4 bases from V and 5 from J, leaving 21 bases between them. The CDR3 runs to 16 residues. CDR3 nucleotide sequence: TGCGCCAGCAGCCCGGACGGTCCGAGGCAGTGGGAGACCCAGTACTTC. It yields the protein CASSPDGPRQWETQYF.

The chain uses TRBV30 and TRBJ2-7; D gene unclear. The V end was cut by 0 bases, the J end by 1 base, with 7 bases between. Germline values: CDR1 GTSNPN, CDR2 SVGIG (reference sequence). The CDR3 loop spans 13 amino acids. The chain's CDR3 is CAWSVQISYEQYF. The DNA of the CDR3 is TGTGCCTGGAGTGTACAGATATCCTACGAGCAGTACTTC.

The V call is TRBV7-9, the J call TRBJ2-7; TRBD1 matches 10 bases. The germline V gene has CDR1 SEHNR and CDR2 FQNEAQ (reference sequence). With 5 bases clipped from V and 6 bases from J, the junction kept 10 bases outside the gene matches. The CDR3 covers 15 residues. CDR3 sequence: CASSAQGTGVLEQYF. DNA for the CDR3: TGTGCCAGCAGCGCACAAGGGACAGGGGTCCTCGAGCAGTACTTC.

This clone came up many times. CDR3 DNA: TGTGCCAGTAGTATAGATTGGAGCCAGATCAATGAGCAGTTCTTC. This translates into CASSIDWSQINEQFF. The chain recombines TRBV19 with TRBJ2-1, with no clear D. The V and J ends lost 0 bases and 6 bases respectively, with 12 bases between them. The CDR3 is made up of 15 amino acids. Germline loops: CDR1 LNHDA, CDR2 SQIVND (reference sequence).

CDR3 nucleotides: TGTGCCACCAGCAGAGATGGCCTAGAAACCACAGATACGCAGTATTTT. It is translated as CATSRDGLETTDTQYF. V usage is TRBV15 and J usage is TRBJ2-3; D unclear. The germline V gene encodes CDR1 LNHNV and CDR2 YYDKDF (reference sequence). Trimming removed 0 bases at V and 2 bases at J, with 12 bases between. This CDR3 region has 16 residues.